Listed here is a single T cell receptor (beta chain). What it binds is not known. This specimen comes from a study of T cells in Graves' hyperthyroidism and ophthalmopathy. Findings and limits, study-wide: Ophthalmopathy and stable hyperthyroidism were told apart by a 13 V-J model. Most thyroid clonotypes with frequency above 0.001 were detected in blood.

This CDR3 spans 14 amino acids. V lost 2 bases to trimming and J lost 2 bases, with 8 bases between them. Germline values: CDR1 SGHNT, CDR2 YYREEE (reference sequence). Researchers amplified the TCR beta CDR3 regions from RNA transcripts. When the TCR CDR3 underwent first-round RT-PCR, the HTBI primer set was used. TCRdb called the multiplex PCR reads again in MiXCR, with one record for every CDR3 protein. Found here are about 760,000 distinct CDR3 sequences, approximately 40% of them singletons; the top ten hold less than 40%. The TCR originated in a woman aged 40 to 55 with Graves' hyperthyroidism. This chain connects TRBV5-4 to TRBJ2-1; D is uncertain. The sample consisted of blood. The CDR3 region is CASSFQDPYNEQFF. CDR3 DNA sequence: TGTGCCAGCAGCTTTCAGGACCCCTACAATGAGCAGTTCTTC.